This T cell receptor (beta chain) comes out of a study of cytotoxic CD8 clonotypes in ibrutinib-treated CLL. The wider study: Of the patients, around 12 were relapsed/refractory, about 15 treatment-naive and approximately 18 IGHV unmutated. A median 12 months of treatment, range 6 to 36, preceded the collection of response samples.

Findings and caveats of the study: Measured clonality at baseline was greater than in age-matched healthy donors and tracked with circulating CD8+ T-cell counts. Clonality was elevated at ibrutinib response and had returned toward baseline at progression.

Regarding this clone: Its specificity is unknown.

The table came from immunoSEQ multiplex PCR; TCRdb's copy has only in-frame clones and leaves some out. The sample has roughly 180,000 clones; 72% are singletons. This CDR3 is 17 amino acids long. J lost 6 bases, V lost 2 bases, and 12 bases had no gene match. Germline V CDR1 and CDR2: SGHAT, FQNNGV. This specimen was PBMCs, taken after 24 months of ibrutinib treatment. The TCR sequence derives from a human donor with chronic lymphocytic leukemia. The V and J genes are TRBV11-2 and TRBJ2-3; TRBD2 agrees at 9 bases. The CDR3 DNA follows: TGTGCCAGCAGCTTAAGTTCGGGTAGCGGGAGATCTGATACGCAGTATTTT. It is translated as CASSLSSGSGRSDTQYF.